The TCR beta chain under discussion was sequenced for a study of T cell repertoires in cytomegalovirus infection. Study information: CMV epitopes in the study were HLA-C-restricted (recently identified) and HLA-B-restricted (well studied). Through public TCR beta signatures, both CMV infection and matching HLA type were indicated.

Germline CDR1 reads SGHVS; CDR2 reads FNYEAQ. The CDR3 totals 18 residues. Germline trimming cut 4 bases from V and 12 bases from J; bases unmatched to any gene: 19. This clonotype was seen many times. The antigen is undetermined. TCRdb independently ran MiXCR on the reads; one entry per CDR3 protein. The data show 700,000 to 850,000 distinct CDR3 sequences, around a third seen once. The sequencing here drew on cultured CD8+ T cells from PBMCs, taken from culture after CMV antigen stimulation. J is TRBJ2-1 and V is TRBV7-6; 12 bases map to TRBD2. The TCR sequence derives from a human donor in good health (CMV status not recorded). Some clones in this sample may be carry-over from other donors' samples. The CDR3 reads CASSSTPGTSGSTGGQFF. CDR3 bases: TGTGCCAGCAGCTCCACTCCCGGGACTAGCGGGTCCACAGGTGGGCAGTTCTTC.